Sequencing of this T cell receptor (beta chain) was carried out in a study of T cell clonality in common variable immunodeficiency. Study-level results: Compared with healthy controls, CVID subjects showed increased TCRbeta clonality, mostly in about a third. Fewer deletions and N-nucleotide insertions were reportedly seen in common variable immunodeficiency TCR beta sequences. Compared with controls, CVID subjects had fewer shared TCRbeta clones.

Caucasian heritage predominated among both patients and controls. The method was immunoSEQ multiplex PCR; TCRdb's version includes in-frame clones alone and lacks a portion of them. The sample lists roughly 38,000 clones, none appearing once, the ten largest making up 2.5% to 3%. This clone was detected ten times or more. The antigen remains undetermined. This TCR was sampled from a person aged 18-70 years in good health. Sequencing was performed on peripheral blood mononuclear cells.

This CDR3 is CASSFSRTVQETQYF. The sequenced part of the CDR3 DNA is TGTGCCAGCAGCTTTTCTCGGACAGTCCAAGAGACC. The chain is built from TRBV7-2 and TRBJ2-5; D may be TRBD1 (6 bases). Read coverage stops 3 residues before the CDR3 terminus; the germline J gene supplies the remainder. V was shortened by 3 bases and J by 1 base, with 12 bases between the two germline ends. The CDR3 loop spans 15 amino acids. Germline CDR1 reads SGHTA; CDR2 reads FQGNSA.